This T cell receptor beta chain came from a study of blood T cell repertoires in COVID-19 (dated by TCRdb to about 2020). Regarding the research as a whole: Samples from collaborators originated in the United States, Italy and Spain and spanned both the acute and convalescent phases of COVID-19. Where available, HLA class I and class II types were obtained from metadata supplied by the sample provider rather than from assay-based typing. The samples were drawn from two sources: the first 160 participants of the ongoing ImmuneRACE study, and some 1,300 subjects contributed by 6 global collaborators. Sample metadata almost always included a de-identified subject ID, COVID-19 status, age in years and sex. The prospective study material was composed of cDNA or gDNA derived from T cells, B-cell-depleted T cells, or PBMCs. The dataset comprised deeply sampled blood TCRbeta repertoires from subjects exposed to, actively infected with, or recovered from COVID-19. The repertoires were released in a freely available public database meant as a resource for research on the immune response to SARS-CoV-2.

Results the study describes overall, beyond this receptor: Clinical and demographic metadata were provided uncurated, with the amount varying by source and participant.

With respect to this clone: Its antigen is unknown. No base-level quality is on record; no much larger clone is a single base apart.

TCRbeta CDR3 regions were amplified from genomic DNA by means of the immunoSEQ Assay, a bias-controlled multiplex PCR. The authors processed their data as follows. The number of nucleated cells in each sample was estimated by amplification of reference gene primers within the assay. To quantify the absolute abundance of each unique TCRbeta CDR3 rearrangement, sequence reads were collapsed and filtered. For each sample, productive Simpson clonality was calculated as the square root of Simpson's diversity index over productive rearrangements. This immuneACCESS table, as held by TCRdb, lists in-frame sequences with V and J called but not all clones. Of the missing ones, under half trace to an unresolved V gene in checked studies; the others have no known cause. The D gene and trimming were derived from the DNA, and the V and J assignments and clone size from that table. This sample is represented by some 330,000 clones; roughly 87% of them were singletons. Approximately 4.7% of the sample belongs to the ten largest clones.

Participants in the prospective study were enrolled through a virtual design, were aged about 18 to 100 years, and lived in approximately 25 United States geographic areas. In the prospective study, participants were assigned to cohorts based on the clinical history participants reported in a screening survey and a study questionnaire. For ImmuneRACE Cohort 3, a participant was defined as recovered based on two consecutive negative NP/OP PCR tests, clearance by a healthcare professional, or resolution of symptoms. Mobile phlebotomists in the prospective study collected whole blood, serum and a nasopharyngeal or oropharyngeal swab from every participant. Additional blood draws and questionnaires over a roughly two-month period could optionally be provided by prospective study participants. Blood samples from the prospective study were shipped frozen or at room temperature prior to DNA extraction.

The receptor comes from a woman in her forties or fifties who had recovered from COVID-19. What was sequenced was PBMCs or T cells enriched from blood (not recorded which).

CDR3 protein: CASSPRLAGYEQYF. The DNA sequence reads TGTGCCAGCTCACCACGGCTGGCGGGCTACGAGCAGTACTTC. This chain is built from TRBV18 and TRBJ2-7; the D gene is possibly TRBD2, with 5 bases matching. The V end loses 1 base and the J end loses 3 bases, and a stretch of 10 bases separates them. The CDR3 spans 14 residues, from the cysteine through the phenylalanine. CDR3 DNA is the only sequence kept; it has 42 bases, read in frame from the first base. Via the germline V gene, CDR1 is KGHSH and CDR2 LQKENI.